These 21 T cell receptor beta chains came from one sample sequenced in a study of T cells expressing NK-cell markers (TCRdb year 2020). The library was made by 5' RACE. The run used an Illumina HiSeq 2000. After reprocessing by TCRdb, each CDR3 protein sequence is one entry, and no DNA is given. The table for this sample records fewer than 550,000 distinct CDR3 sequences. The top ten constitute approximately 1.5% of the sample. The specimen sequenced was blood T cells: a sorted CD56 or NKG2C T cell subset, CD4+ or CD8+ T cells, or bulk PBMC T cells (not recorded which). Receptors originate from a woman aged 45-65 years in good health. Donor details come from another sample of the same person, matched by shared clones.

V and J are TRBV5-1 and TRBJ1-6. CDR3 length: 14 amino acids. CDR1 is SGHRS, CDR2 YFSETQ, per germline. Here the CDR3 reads CASSLGSGDSPLHF. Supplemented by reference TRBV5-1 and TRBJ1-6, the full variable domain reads KAGVTQTPRYLIKTRGQQVTLSCSPISGHRSVSWYQQTPGQGLQFLFEYFSETQRNKGNFPGRFSGRQFSNSRSEMNVSTLELGDSALYLCASSLGSGDSPLHFGNGTRLTVT.

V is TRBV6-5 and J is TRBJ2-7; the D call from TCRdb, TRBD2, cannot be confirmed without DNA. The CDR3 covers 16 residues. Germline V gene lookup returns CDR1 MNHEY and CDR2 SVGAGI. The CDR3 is CASSYGGAGGVYEQYF.

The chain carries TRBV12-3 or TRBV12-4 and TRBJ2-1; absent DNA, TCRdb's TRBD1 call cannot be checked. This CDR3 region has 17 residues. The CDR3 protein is CASSPPGLASSYNEQFF.

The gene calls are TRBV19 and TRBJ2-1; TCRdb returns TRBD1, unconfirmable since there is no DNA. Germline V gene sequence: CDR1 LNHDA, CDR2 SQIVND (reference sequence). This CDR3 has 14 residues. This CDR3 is CASSTPAGPREQFF.

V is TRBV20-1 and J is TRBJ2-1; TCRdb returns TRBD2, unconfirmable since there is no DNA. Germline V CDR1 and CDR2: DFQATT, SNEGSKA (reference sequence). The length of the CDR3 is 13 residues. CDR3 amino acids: CSASGTSYNEQFF.

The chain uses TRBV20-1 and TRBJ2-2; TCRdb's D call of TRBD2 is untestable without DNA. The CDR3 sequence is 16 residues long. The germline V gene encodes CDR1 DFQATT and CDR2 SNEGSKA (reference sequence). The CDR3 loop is CSARKPGLANTGELFF.

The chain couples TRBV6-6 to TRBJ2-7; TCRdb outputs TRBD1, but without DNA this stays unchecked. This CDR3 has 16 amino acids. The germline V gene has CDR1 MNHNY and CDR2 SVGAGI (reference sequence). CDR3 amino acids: CASSYSSQGNAYEQYF.

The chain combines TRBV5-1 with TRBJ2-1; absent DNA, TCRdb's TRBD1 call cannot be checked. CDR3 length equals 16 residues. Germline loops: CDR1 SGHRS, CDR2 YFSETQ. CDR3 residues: CASGLQGEPIYNEQFF. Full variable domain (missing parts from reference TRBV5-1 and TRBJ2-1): KAGVTQTPRYLIKTRGQQVTLSCSPISGHRSVSWYQQTPGQGLQFLFEYFSETQRNKGNFPGRFSGRQFSNSRSEMNVSTLELGDSALYLCASGLQGEPIYNEQFFGPGTRLTVL.

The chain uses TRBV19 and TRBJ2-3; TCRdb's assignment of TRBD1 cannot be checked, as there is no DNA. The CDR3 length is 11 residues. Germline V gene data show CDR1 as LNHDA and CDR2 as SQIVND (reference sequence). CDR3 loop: CATTDRGSEYF.

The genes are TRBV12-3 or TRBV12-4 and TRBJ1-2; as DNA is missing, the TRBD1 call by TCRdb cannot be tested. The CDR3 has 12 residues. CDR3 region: CASIPGFQGYTF.

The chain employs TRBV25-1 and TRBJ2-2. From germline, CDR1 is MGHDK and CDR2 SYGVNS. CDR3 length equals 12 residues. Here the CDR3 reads CASSEFFGELFF. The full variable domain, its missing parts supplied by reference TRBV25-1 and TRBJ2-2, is EADIYQTPRYLVIGTGKKITLECSQTMGHDKMYWYQQDPGMELHLIHYSYGVNSTEKGDLSSESTVSRIRTEHFPLTLESARPSHTSQYLCASSEFFGELFFGEGSRLTVL.

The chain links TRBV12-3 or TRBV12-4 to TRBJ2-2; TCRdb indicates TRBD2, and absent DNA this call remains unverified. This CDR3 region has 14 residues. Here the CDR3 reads CASRNLAFPGELFF.

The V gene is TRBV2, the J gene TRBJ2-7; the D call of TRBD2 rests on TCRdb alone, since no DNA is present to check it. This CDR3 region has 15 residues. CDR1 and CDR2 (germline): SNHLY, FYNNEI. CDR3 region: CASSPQGREGYEQYF. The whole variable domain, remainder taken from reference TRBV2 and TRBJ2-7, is EPEVTQTPSHQVTQMGQEVILRCVPISNHLYFYWYRQILGQKVEFLVSFYNNEISEKSEIFDDQFSVERPDGSNFTLKIRSTKLEDSAMYFCASSPQGREGYEQYFGPGTRLTVT.

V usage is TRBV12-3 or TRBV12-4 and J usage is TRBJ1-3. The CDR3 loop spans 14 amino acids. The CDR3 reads CASSLTSGGNTIYF.

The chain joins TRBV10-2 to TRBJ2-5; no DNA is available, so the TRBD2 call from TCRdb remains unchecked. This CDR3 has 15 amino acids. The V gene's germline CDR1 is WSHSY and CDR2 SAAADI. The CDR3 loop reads CASSSGLLGQETQYF.

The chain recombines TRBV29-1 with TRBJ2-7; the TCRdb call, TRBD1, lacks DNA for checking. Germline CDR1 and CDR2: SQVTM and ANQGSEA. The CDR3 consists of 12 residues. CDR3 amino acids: CSVVQGAKEQYF.

CDR3 region: CASSFLVQGIGELFF. The chain couples TRBV11-2 to TRBJ2-2; TCRdb designates TRBD1, a call that cannot be tested without DNA. The CDR3 covers 15 residues. Looked up from germline, CDR1 is SGHAT and CDR2 is FQNNGV. The entire variable domain, with the rest obtained from reference TRBV11-2 and TRBJ2-2, is as follows: EAGVAQSPRYKIIEKRQSVAFWCNPISGHATLYWYQQILGQGPKLLIQFQNNGVVDDSQLPKDRFSAERLKGVDSTLKIQPAKLEDSAVYLCASSFLVQGIGELFFGEGSRLTVL.

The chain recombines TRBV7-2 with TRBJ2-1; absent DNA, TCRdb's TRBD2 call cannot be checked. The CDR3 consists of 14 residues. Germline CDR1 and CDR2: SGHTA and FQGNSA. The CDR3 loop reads CASSPGTDYNEQFF. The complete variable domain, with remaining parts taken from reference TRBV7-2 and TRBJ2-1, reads GAGVSQSPSNKVTEKGKDVELRCDPISGHTALYWYRQSLGQGLEFLIYFQGNSAPDKSGLPSDRFSAERTGGSVSTLTIQRTQQEDSAVYLCASSPGTDYNEQFFGPGTRLTVL.

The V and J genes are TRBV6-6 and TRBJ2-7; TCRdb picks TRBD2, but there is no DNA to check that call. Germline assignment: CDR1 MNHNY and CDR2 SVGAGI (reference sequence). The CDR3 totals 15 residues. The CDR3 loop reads CASSYSAGGPYEQYF.

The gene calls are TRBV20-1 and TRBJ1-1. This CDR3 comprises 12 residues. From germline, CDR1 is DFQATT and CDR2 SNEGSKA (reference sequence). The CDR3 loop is CSARRDNTEAFF.

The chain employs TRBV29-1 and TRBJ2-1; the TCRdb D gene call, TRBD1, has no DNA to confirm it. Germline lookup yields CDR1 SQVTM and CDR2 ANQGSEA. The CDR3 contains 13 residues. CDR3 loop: CSVAGQADQGQFF.